The sequence of this T cell receptor beta chain was determined in a study of siplizumab effects on memory and regulatory T cells. The study, taken as a whole, reports: No assignable naive or memory phenotype existed for roughly 80-97% of proliferating CD4+ or CD8+ clones. Alloreactive sequences traceable to unstimulated CD4+ memory cells were significantly reduced by siplizumab.

CDR3 length: 18 amino acids. Germline CDR1 and CDR2: MNHNS and SASEGT. The ends lost 4 bases at V and 3 bases at J; junction bases unmatched: 16. Clones were read by immunoSEQ multiplex PCR, and TCRdb kept only the in-frame ones, dropping some. This table has approximately 100,000 clones, more than 90% appearing once. The sample holds a few counts of this clone. Its target is unknown. This chain uses TRBV6-1 with TRBJ2-7, with 9 bases lining up with TRBD2. The sequenced material came from CD4+ T cells sorted from blood. This sequence was found in a human donor in good health. Some clones in this sample may be carry-over from other donors' samples. CDR3 sequence (DNA): TGTGCCAGCAGTGTGAGTGTCGCGGGAGGGTCACTCAACTACGAGCAGTACTTC. Translating it yields CASSVSVAGGSLNYEQYF.